Below, one TCR beta chain is given with its context. As yet, its antigen is unknown. This CDR3 has 12 amino acids. The V end was cut by 1 base, the J end by 6 bases, with 9 bases between. The germline V gene encodes CDR1 DFQATT and CDR2 SNEGSKA (reference sequence). The record originates from a study of blood T cells in healthy people across ages. General study points: With unsorted PBMCs, a conclusive comparison of naive versus antigen-experienced cells was not possible. Naive T cell percentage strongly correlated with TCR beta diversity.

With a J-beta primer mix and a sample-barcoded 5' primer, a second PCR ran about 7 to 12 cycles. A template-switch adaptor with 12 random nucleotides tagged each cDNA molecule. At least 2.5 million CDR3-containing paired-end reads were obtained per sample. TCRdb used MiXCR to reprocess the 5' RACE reads, holding one entry per CDR3 protein. The table has 660,000 or so distinct CDR3 sequences, roughly 58% seen once. The source is a man aged 55-75 years in good health. Sequencing was performed on blood. The rearrangement uses TRBV20-1 and TRBJ1-1; D perhaps matches TRBD1 (6 bases). Written as DNA, the CDR3 is TGCAGTGCTAGAGGACAGGTTTCTGAAGCTTTCTTT. It encodes CSARGQVSEAFF.